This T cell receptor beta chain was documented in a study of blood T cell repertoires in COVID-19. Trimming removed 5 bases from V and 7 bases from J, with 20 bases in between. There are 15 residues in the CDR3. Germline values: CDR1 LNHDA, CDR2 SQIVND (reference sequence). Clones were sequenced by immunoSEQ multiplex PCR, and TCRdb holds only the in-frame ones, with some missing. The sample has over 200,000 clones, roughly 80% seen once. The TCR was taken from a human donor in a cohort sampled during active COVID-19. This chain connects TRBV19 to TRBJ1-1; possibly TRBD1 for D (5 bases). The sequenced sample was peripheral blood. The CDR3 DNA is TGTGCCAGTAGTCCCTGGACCGGGGGGACGGGTGAAGCTTTCTTT. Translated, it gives CASSPWTGGTGEAFF.